What follows is one TCR beta chain and its context. The same CDR3 also results from other DNA sequences found in this sample. Germline values: CDR1 SGDLS, CDR2 YYNGEE. V was pared by 4 bases and J by 2 bases, with 7 bases of the junction left unmatched. This CDR3 contains 16 residues. The sample belongs to a study of blood T cell repertoires in COVID-19. Whole-study context: Acute-phase and convalescent COVID-19 samples originated in the United States, Italy and Spain. T cells, B-cell-depleted T cells, or PBMCs provided the cDNA or gDNA that served as material.

Under the authors' procedure: Estimated nucleated cell counts came from reference gene primer amplification. Data came from immunoSEQ multiplex PCR; TCRdb stores just in-frame clones and leaves some out. V, J and clone size derive from that table, while D and trimming were established from the DNA sequence. The sample contains about 73,000 clones, 85% to 90% of which appear only once. This receptor was identified in an elderly man with acute or convalescent COVID-19. The gene calls are TRBV9 and TRBJ2-3; TRBD2 aligns across 10 bases. Sequenced sample: peripheral blood. The CDR3 protein is CASSPLAGGSTDTQYF. CDR3 nucleotides: TGTGCCAGCAGCCCGTTAGCGGGGGGTTCCACAGATACGCAGTATTTT.